The T cell receptor (beta chain) described here comes from a study of OX40 agonist ivuxolimab in advanced cancers. Study details: Patients were dosed intravenously with ivuxolimab at 0.01 to 10 mg/kg every 2 weeks.

Drawing of blood for sampling happened at baseline, at cycle 4 day 1, and at cycle 7 day 1. The method was immunoSEQ multiplex PCR; TCRdb's version includes in-frame clones alone and lacks a portion of them. This sample has tens of thousands of clones, with around 88% found just once. There are 14 residues in the CDR3. V lost 0 bases and J lost 7; bases outside the gene matches: 1. Germline V lookup: CDR1 SNHLY, CDR2 FYNNEI. This TCR was recovered from an adult with an advanced solid tumor such as melanoma, head and neck, liver or kidney cancer. This chain uses TRBV2 with TRBJ2-1, with TRBD2 matching over 9 bases. The sample consisted of CD4+ or CD8+ T cells sorted from blood, taken in a trial of the OX40 agonist ivuxolimab. DNA for the CDR3: TGTGCCAGCAGTGAAGCTAGCGGGGGTAATGAGCAGTTCTTC. It is translated as CASSEASGGNEQFF.